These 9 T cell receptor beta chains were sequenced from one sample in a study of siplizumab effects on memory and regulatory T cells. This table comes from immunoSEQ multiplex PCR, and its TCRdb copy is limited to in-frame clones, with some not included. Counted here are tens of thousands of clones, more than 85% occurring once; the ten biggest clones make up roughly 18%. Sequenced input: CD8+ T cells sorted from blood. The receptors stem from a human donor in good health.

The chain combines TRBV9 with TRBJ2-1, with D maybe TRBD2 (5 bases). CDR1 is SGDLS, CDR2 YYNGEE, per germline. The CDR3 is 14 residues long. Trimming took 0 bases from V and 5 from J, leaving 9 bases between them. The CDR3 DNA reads TGTGCCAGCAGCGTAGGCGGAGGTGACAATGAGCAGTTCTTC. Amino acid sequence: CASSVGGGDNEQFF.

CDR3: CASTPGVVYNEQFF. The CDR3 DNA is TGTGCCAGCACCCCGGGGGTGGTCTACAATGAGCAGTTCTTC. The chain couples TRBV13 to TRBJ2-1; a weak D match, TRBD2 (6 bases). There are 14 residues in the CDR3. Trimming took off 7 bases at V and 3 bases at J, with 13 bases between the two ends. Per germline, CDR1 PRHDT and CDR2 FYEKMQ (reference sequence).

The CDR3 DNA sequence: TGTGCCAGCAGTTTGGACAGGGTGAATCCTGGCTCCTACAATGAGCAGTTCTTC. Its protein is CASSLDRVNPGSYNEQFF. V and J are TRBV28 and TRBJ2-1; 8 bases agree with TRBD1. This CDR3 is 18 amino acids long. After removal of 3 bases from V and 0 bases from J, the junction contained 10 bases not matched to a gene. Looked up from germline, CDR1 is MDHEN and CDR2 is SYDVKM.

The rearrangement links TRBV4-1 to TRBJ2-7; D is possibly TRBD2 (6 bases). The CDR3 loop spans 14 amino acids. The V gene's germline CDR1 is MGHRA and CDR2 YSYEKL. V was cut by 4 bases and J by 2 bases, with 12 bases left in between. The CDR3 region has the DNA TGCGCCAGCAGCCTGGGACTGACTACCTACGAGCAGTACTTC. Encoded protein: CASSLGLTTYEQYF.

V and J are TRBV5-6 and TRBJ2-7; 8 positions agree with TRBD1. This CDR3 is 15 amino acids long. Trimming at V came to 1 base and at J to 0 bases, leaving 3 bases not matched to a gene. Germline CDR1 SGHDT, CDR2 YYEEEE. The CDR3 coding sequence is TGTGCCAGCAGCTTGCCCCAGGGGGCCTCCTACGAGCAGTACTTC. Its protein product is CASSLPQGASYEQYF.

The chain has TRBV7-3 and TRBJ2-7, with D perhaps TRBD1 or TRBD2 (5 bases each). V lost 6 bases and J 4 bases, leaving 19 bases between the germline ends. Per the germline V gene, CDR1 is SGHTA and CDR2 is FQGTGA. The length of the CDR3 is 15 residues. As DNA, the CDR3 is TGTGCCAGCAGAGAGACCGGGACGGAACCTTACGAGCAGTACTTC. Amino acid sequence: CASRETGTEPYEQYF.

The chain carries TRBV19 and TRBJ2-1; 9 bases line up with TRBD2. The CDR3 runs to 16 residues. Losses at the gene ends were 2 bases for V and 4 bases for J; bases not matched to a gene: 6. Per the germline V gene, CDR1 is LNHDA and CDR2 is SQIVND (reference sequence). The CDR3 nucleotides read TGTGCCAGTAGTATATACGGGACTAGCAGATACAATGAGCAGTTCTTC. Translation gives CASSIYGTSRYNEQFF.

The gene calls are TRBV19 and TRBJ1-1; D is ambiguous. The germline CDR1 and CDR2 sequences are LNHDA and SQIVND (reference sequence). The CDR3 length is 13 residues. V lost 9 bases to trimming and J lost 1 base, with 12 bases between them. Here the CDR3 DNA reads TGTGCCAGCCGCGCGACAACGAACACTGAAGCTTTCTTT. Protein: CASRATTNTEAFF.

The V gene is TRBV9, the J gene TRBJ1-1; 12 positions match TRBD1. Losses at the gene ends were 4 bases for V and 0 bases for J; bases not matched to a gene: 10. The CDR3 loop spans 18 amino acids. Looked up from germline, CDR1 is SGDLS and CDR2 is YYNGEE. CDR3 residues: CASSQRGTGGIMNTEAFF. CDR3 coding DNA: TGTGCCAGCAGCCAAAGGGGGACAGGGGGCATCATGAACACTGAAGCTTTCTTT. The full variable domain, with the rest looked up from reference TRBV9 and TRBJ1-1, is DSGVTQTPKHLITATGQRVTLRCSPRSGDLSVYWYQQSLDQGLQFLIQYYNGEERAKGNILERFSAQQFPDLHSELNLSSLELGDSALYFCASSQRGTGGIMNTEAFFGQGTRLTVV.